A single sample gave rise to the 27 T cell receptor beta chains below, sequenced in a study of CD8+CD57+ T cells in acquired aplastic anemia. TCR beta VDJ and CDR3 profiles were obtained from a genomic DNA template. MiXCR, applied by TCRdb to the reads, yields one record per CDR3 protein. The repertoire holds over 40,000 distinct CDR3 sequences, with 70% to 80% as singletons. Sequenced sample: sorted CD4+, CD8+, or CD8+CD57+ T cells (not recorded which) from PBMCs. These receptors were collected from a human donor in good health, serving as a control.

This clonotype has ten or more counts. The chain links TRBV6-5 to TRBJ2-1; D gene unclear. The CDR3 loop spans 14 amino acids. The germline CDR1 and CDR2 sequences are MNHEY and SVGAGI. Trimming shortened V by 6 bases and J by 2 bases, and 11 bases separated the two germline ends. The CDR3 DNA sequence: TGTGCCAGCAGCTGGACGGAGCCCTACAATGAGCAGTTCTTC. Translated, it gives CASSWTEPYNEQFF.

The V gene is TRBV5-2, the J gene TRBJ2-7; the tabulated D call, TRBD1, remains unverified against the DNA. TRBV5-2 is a pseudogene segment. The CDR3 has 15 amino acids. CDR3 amino acids: CASSPPRTGHREQYF. The CDR3 DNA sequence: TGTGCCAGCAGCCCGCCCAGGACAGGACATCGCGAGCAGTACTTC.

On this clonotype: No conserved phenylalanine or tryptophan is present at the end of the CDR3, so a read error is the likely explanation. The chain joins TRBV15 to TRBJ1-2; possible D gene TRBD1, 6 bases. The ends were cut back, 2 bases at V and 4 bases at J, with 11 bases in the middle. Germline CDR1 is LNHNV and CDR2 is YYDKDF (reference sequence). The CDR3 loop spans 14 amino acids. The CDR3 nucleotides read TGTGCCACCAGCAGACGGACAGACTCCTATGGCTACACCTCC. As protein: CATSRRTDSYGYTS.

The V gene is TRBV25-1, the J gene TRBJ1-1; D is unclear. This CDR3 region has 12 residues. V shed 8 bases and J shed 5 bases, with 12 bases lying between them. From germline, CDR1 is MGHDK and CDR2 SYGVNS. In DNA form, the CDR3 reads TGTGCCAGCTCAGGTCTGGGGACTGAAGCTTTCTTT. This gives the protein CASSGLGTEAFF.

The genes are TRBV7-2 and TRBJ2-5; D uncertain. Looked up from germline, CDR1 is SGHTA and CDR2 is FQGNSA. The CDR3 is made up of 12 amino acids. Trimming stripped 5 bases from V and 3 bases from J, with 7 bases between. CDR3 sequence reads: CASSGPKETQYF. Written as DNA, the CDR3 is TGTGCCAGCAGCGGGCCAAAAGAGACCCAGTACTTC.

The chain uses TRBV29-1 and TRBJ1-3; tentatively, D is TRBD1 (6 bases). This CDR3 is 14 amino acids long. Between the trimmed V and J ends, which lost 2 bases and 4 bases, there was a span of 12 bases. Germline CDR1 is SQVTM and CDR2 is ANQGSEA. Written as DNA, the CDR3 is TGCAGCGTTGAAAGAGGCAGGGGAGGAAACACCATATATTTT. Translating it yields CSVERGRGGNTIYF.

The V gene is TRBV5-1, the J gene TRBJ1-2; TRBD1 agrees at 7 bases. Trimming cost V 5 bases and J 6 bases; bases outside gene matches: 10. CDR3 length equals 14 residues. CDR1 is SGHRS, CDR2 YFSETQ, per germline. The CDR3 protein is CASRPKDRSDGYTF. The CDR3 DNA sequence: TGCGCCAGCAGACCGAAGGACAGGTCCGATGGCTACACCTTC.

V and J are TRBV2 and TRBJ2-2; TRBD1 matches at 10 bases. This CDR3 is 15 amino acids long. Germline CDR1 is SNHLY and CDR2 is FYNNEI. V trimming: 6 bases; J trimming: 7 bases; junction bases outside the gene matches: 8. The CDR3 nucleotides read TGTGCCAGCAGACGGGGACAGGGGAGGGTCGGGGAGCTGTTTTTT. Its protein is CASRRGQGRVGELFF.

This clonotype was detected many times. The chain joins TRBV20-1 to TRBJ2-1; D might be TRBD2 (7 bases). With 0 bases removed from V and 5 bases from J, the gap between germline ends came to 14 bases. This CDR3 has 15 residues. In germline, CDR1 is DFQATT, CDR2 SNEGSKA (reference sequence). The DNA for the CDR3 is TGCAGTGCTAGAGATCTGGAGCGGGACAACAATGAGCAGTTCTTC. Its protein product is CSARDLERDNNEQFF.

V is TRBV25-1 and J is TRBJ2-3, with TRBD2 matching 10 bases. The CDR3 spans 16 residues. The V gene end was trimmed by 9 bases and the J gene end by 4 bases; junction bases not matched to a gene: 13. In germline, CDR1 is MGHDK, CDR2 SYGVNS. CDR3 bases: TGTGCCAGTAGTATAGCTAGCGGGAGTTTTGCAGATACGCAGTATTTT. This gives the protein CASSIASGSFADTQYF.

The chain combines TRBV7-9 with TRBJ1-4; 8 positions agree with TRBD1. V lost 5 bases, J lost 8 bases, and 4 bases stayed unmatched. There are 13 residues in the CDR3. Germline lookup yields CDR1 SEHNR and CDR2 FQNEAQ (reference sequence). The CDR3 sequence is CASSETGDEKLFF. CDR3 coding DNA: TGTGCCAGCAGCGAGACAGGGGACGAAAAACTGTTTTTT.

Comment on this clonotype: The final CDR3 position lacks the conserved phenylalanine or tryptophan, pointing to a likely read error. The chain has TRBV7-6 and TRBJ1-3; D is uncertain. Trimming pared 5 bases from V and 8 bases from J, leaving 10 bases between. Germline CDR1 reads SGHVS; CDR2 reads FNYEAQ. The CDR3 covers 12 residues. This CDR3 is CASSPGLDTIYS. The CDR3 DNA reads as TGTGCCAGCAGCCCCGGCCTAGACACCATATATTCT.

The chain joins TRBV7-2 to TRBJ2-7; no definite D call. Germline V gene data show CDR1 as SGHTA and CDR2 as FQGNSA. CDR3 length: 13 amino acids. Trimming took off 0 bases at V and 3 bases at J, with 6 bases between the two ends. The CDR3 protein is CASSLAVNYEQYF. In DNA form, the CDR3 reads TGTGCCAGCAGCTTAGCCGTCAACTACGAGCAGTACTTC.

The rearrangement joins TRBV5-1 to TRBJ2-7; D gene unclear. V lost 5 bases to trimming and J lost 1 base, with 10 bases between them. This CDR3 has 13 residues. Germline CDR1 SGHRS, CDR2 YFSETQ. CDR3 amino acids: CASRDGGSYEQYF. DNA for the CDR3: TGCGCCAGCAGAGATGGTGGGTCCTACGAGCAGTACTTC. The full variable domain, in which reference TRBV5-1 and TRBJ2-7 provide the parts outside the CDR3, is KAGVTQTPRYLIKTRGQQVTLSCSPISGHRSVSWYQQTPGQGLQFLFEYFSETQRNKGNFPGRFSGRQFSNSRSEMNVSTLELGDSALYLCASRDGGSYEQYFGPGTRLTVT.

This clonotype was counted ten times or more. This chain connects TRBV6-5 to TRBJ1-1, with D unresolved. Per germline, CDR1 MNHEY and CDR2 SVGAGI. The CDR3 spans 14 residues. Trimming cost V 3 bases and J 2 bases, with 10 bases left between them. CDR3 in DNA: TGTGCCAGCAGTTATGACACCCTCAACACTGAAGCTTTCTTT. It specifies CASSYDTLNTEAFF.

The chain joins TRBV2 to TRBJ1-6; weak D call: TRBD1 (6 bases). CDR1 SNHLY and CDR2 FYNNEI come from the germline V gene. The CDR3 is made up of 15 amino acids. V lost 6 bases, J lost 5 bases, and 14 bases lay in between. The DNA of the CDR3 is TGTGCCAGCAGCTTGTCCCGGACAGATAATTCACCCCTCCACTTT. It specifies CASSLSRTDNSPLHF.

This clonotype appeared a single time. This chain connects TRBV25-1 to TRBJ2-1; D remains unclear. V was clipped by 1 base and J by 9 bases, with 13 bases between them. The V gene's germline CDR1 is MGHDK and CDR2 SYGVNS. This CDR3 has 14 amino acids. CDR3 sequence: CASSESVDRAEQFF. Here the CDR3 DNA reads TGTGCCAGCAGTGAATCGGTAGATCGGGCTGAGCAGTTCTTC.

The chain links TRBV20-1 to TRBJ1-4; D perhaps matches TRBD1 (5 bases). Trimming left V 3 bases short and J 8 bases short, with 13 bases between. Germline assignment: CDR1 DFQATT and CDR2 SNEGSKA (reference sequence). This CDR3 has 13 amino acids. The CDR3 coding sequence is TGCAGTGCTAGTTTCAGGGCGCAGGAAAAACTGTTTTTT. Translating gives CSASFRAQEKLFF.

This clonotype has a handful of counts. The V call is TRBV2, the J call TRBJ1-4; D is unresolved. This CDR3 comprises 13 residues. V was shortened by 8 bases and J by 7 bases, with 14 bases between the two germline ends. Germline CDR1 SNHLY, CDR2 FYNNEI. This CDR3 is CASDRFEGEKLFF. The CDR3 region has the DNA TGTGCCAGCGATCGGTTCGAGGGTGAAAAACTGTTTTTT.

V gene TRBV4-3 combines with J gene TRBJ2-1; D unclear. The CDR3 spans 16 residues. V dropped 1 base and J dropped 0 bases, with 10 bases sitting between them. Per germline, CDR1 LGHNA and CDR2 YSLEER. The chain's CDR3 is CASSQVAPPSYNEQFF. As DNA, the CDR3 is TGCGCCAGCAGCCAAGTGGCCCCCCCCTCCTACAATGAGCAGTTCTTC.

This CDR3 is CATTTKPQHF. CDR3 sequence (DNA): TGTGCCACCACTACTAAGCCCCAGCATTTT. The rearrangement links TRBV19 to TRBJ1-5; D is unresolved. Germline CDR1 reads LNHDA; CDR2 reads SQIVND (reference sequence). Trimming took off 10 bases at V and 8 bases at J, with 9 bases between the two ends. The CDR3 is 10 residues long.

This clonotype has only one observation. V is TRBV25-1 and J is TRBJ1-6, with unresolved D. This CDR3 has 13 amino acids. Per the germline V gene, CDR1 is MGHDK and CDR2 is SYGVNS. The V and J ends lost 5 bases and 9 bases respectively, with 11 bases between them. In nucleotides, the CDR3 is TGTGCCAGCAGTCTTTCAGCCGCTTCACCCCTCCACTTT. Translation: CASSLSAASPLHF. Drawing the rest from reference TRBV25-1 and TRBJ1-6, the complete variable domain is EADIYQTPRYLVIGTGKKITLECSQTMGHDKMYWYQQDPGMELHLIHYSYGVNSTEKGDLSSESTVSRIRTEHFPLTLESARPSHTSQYLCASSLSAASPLHFGNGTRLTVT.

The chain carries TRBV9 and TRBJ1-2, with unresolved D. Per germline, CDR1 SGDLS and CDR2 YYNGEE. The CDR3 is made up of 13 amino acids. Written as DNA, the CDR3 is TGTGCTAGAGATCCAGACGGGAACTATGGCTACACCTTC. This encodes CARDPDGNYGYTF.

This clonotype was counted between two and nine times. The chain recombines TRBV29-1 with TRBJ1-1, with D tentatively TRBD1 (6 bases). CDR3 length: 13 residues. The V and J ends lost 0 bases and 4 bases respectively, with 9 bases between them. Germline CDR1 SQVTM, CDR2 ANQGSEA. The CDR3 reads CSVEDQGSTEAFF. Here the CDR3 DNA reads TGCAGCGTTGAAGACCAGGGGAGCACTGAAGCTTTCTTT.

The chain links TRBV12-3 or TRBV12-4 to TRBJ2-7, with TRBD1 identical over 7 bases. CDR3 length: 13 residues. V shed 5 bases and J 2 bases; nucleotides not matched to a gene: 3. Written as DNA, the CDR3 is TGTGCCAGCAGTCAGGGACAGCCCTACGAGCAGTACTTC. Protein: CASSQGQPYEQYF.

The CDR3 DNA follows: TGCAGCGCACTCACAGGGAACAAAGCTTTCTTT. Its translation: CSALTGNKAFF. The genes are TRBV29-1 and TRBJ1-1, with D maybe TRBD1 (6 bases). Deletions cut 7 bases from V and 9 bases from J, with 15 bases between. Germline lookup yields CDR1 SQVTM and CDR2 ANQGSEA. The CDR3 runs to 11 residues.

This CDR3 reads CASKTNRDNKSEQFF. The CDR3 DNA reads as TGTGCCAGCAAGACGAACAGGGATAACAAAAGCGAGCAGTTCTTC. This sequence joins TRBV2 and TRBJ2-1; a weak D match, TRBD1 (6 bases). CDR1 and CDR2 from the germline V gene are SNHLY and FYNNEI. This CDR3 has 15 residues. V lost 7 bases to trimming and J lost 10 bases, with 23 bases between them.